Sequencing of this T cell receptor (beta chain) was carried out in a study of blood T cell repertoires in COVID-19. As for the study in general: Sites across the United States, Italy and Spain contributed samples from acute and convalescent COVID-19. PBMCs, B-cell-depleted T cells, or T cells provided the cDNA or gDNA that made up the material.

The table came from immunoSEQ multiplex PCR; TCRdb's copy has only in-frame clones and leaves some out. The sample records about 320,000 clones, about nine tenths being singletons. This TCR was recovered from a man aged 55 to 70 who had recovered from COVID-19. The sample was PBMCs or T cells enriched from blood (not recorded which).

The CDR3: CASSEQVAGANVLTF. The CDR3 DNA reads TGTGCCAGCAGTGAACAGGTGGCAGGGGCCAACGTCCTGACTTTC. The rearrangement links TRBV5-6 to TRBJ2-6, with a tentative D call TRBD1 (5 bases). The CDR3 totals 15 residues. The germline V gene has CDR1 SGHDT and CDR2 YYEEEE. The germline V and J ends were trimmed by 5 bases and 4 bases, with 13 bases remaining between them. The full variable domain, with the rest looked up from reference TRBV5-6 and TRBJ2-6, is DAGVTQSPTHLIKTRGQQVTLRCSPKSGHDTVSWYQQALGQGPQFIFQYYEEEERQRGNFPDRFSGHQFPNYSSELNVNALLLGDSALYLCASSEQVAGANVLTFGAGSRLTVL.